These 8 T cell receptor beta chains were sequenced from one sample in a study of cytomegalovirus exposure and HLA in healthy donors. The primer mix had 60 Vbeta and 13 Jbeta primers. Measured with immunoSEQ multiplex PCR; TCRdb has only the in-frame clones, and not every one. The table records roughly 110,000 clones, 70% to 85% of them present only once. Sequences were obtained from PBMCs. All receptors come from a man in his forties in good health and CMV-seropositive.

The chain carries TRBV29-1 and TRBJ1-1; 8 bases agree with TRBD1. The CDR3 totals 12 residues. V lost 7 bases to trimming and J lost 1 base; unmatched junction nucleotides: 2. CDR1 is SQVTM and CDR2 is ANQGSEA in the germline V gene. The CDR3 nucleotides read TGCAGCGCCGGGACAGGGAACACTGAAGCTTTCTTT. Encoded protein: CSAGTGNTEAFF.

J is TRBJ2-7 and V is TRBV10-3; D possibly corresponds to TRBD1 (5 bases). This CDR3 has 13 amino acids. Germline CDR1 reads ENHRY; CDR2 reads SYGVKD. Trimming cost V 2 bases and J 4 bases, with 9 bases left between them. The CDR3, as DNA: TGTGCCATCAGTGAGGGGGCGCGTTACGAGCAGTACTTC. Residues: CAISEGARYEQYF.

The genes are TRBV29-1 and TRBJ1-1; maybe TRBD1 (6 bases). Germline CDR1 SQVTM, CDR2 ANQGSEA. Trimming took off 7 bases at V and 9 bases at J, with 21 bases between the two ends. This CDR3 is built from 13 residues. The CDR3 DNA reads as TGCAGCGCCAGCAGAACAGGGACCTTCAAAGCTTTCTTT. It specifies CSASRTGTFKAFF.

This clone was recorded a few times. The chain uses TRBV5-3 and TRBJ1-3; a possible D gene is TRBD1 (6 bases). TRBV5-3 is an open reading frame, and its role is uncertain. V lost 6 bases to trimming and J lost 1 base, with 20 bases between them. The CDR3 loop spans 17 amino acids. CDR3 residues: CARTESTGTLSGNTIYF. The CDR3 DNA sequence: TGTGCCAGAACAGAGTCGACAGGAACGCTTTCTGGAAACACCATATATTTT.

The CDR3 DNA sequence: TGCGCCAGCAGCCAAGTACAGGAGAGTGGCGCAGATACGCAGTATTTT. Its protein product is CASSQVQESGADTQYF. The chain joins TRBV4-3 to TRBJ2-3, with a tentative D call TRBD1 (5 bases). The CDR3 consists of 16 residues. Germline CDR1 and CDR2: LGHNA and YSLEER. V lost 1 base and J 4 bases, leaving 15 bases between the germline ends.

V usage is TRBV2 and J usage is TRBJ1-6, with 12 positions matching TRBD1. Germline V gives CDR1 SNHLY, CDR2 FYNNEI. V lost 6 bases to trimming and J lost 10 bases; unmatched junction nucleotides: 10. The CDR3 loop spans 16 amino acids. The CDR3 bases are TGTGCCAGCAGCCGCATATCGGGGACAGGGGGCTCACCCCTCCACTTT. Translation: CASSRISGTGGSPLHF.

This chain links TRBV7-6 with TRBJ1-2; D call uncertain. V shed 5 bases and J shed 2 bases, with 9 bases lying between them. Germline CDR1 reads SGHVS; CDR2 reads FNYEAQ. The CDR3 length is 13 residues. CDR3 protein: CASSGAGNYGYTF. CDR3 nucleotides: TGTGCCAGCAGCGGTGCGGGAAACTATGGCTACACCTTC. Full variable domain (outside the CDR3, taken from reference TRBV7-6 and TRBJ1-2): GAGVSQSPRYKVTKRGQDVALRCDPISGHVSLYWYRQALGQGPEFLTYFNYEAQQDKSGLPNDRFSAERPEGSISTLTIQRTEQRDSAMYRCASSGAGNYGYTFGSGTRLTVV.

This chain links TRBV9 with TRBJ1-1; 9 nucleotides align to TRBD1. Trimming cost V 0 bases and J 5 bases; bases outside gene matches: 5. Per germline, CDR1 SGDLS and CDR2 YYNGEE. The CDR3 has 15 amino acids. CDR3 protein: CASSVEGQGKTEAFF. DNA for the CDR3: TGTGCCAGCAGCGTAGAAGGACAGGGGAAGACTGAAGCTTTCTTT.